This is a list of T cell receptor beta chains from one sample in a study of T cells in Graves' hyperthyroidism and ophthalmopathy. Each CDR3 protein gets one entry after TCRdb re-called the multiplex PCR reads with MiXCR. Among around 380,000 distinct CDR3 sequences, approximately 12% were seen once, and the ten largest hold 20% to 25%. What was sequenced was blood. These receptor sequences come from a man under 40 with Graves' hyperthyroidism that later progressed to Graves' ophthalmopathy. The CDR3 runs from the conserved cysteine through the conserved F or W. The order of the fields is J gene, V gene, clone size, CDR3 length, D gene, CDR3 DNA, CDR3 protein. A D gene is named only where the DNA matches it firmly. The size entry is marked missing in some rows and otherwise reads once, few, many or a size class.

j_call: TRBJ1-1; v_call: TRBV19; clone_size: few; cdr3_length: 14; d_call: TRBD1; cdr3_nt: TGTGCCAGTTCCTACGAGACAGGGAGGACTGAAGCTTTCTTT; cdr3_aa: CASSYETGRTEAFF
j_call: TRBJ2-5; v_call: TRBV5-1; clone_size: NA; cdr3_length: 15; d_call: TRBD2; cdr3_nt: TGCGCCAGCAGCTTCAACCGACTAGCCGCGGAGACCCAGTACTTC; cdr3_aa: CASSFNRLAAETQYF
j_call: TRBJ2-5; v_call: TRBV28; clone_size: NA; cdr3_length: 15; d_call: NA; cdr3_nt: TGTGCCAGCAGTTTACGACCTAGCGAGGTAGAGACCCAGTACTTC; cdr3_aa: CASSLRPSEVETQYF
j_call: TRBJ2-3; v_call: TRBV11-3; clone_size: many; cdr3_length: 14; d_call: NA; cdr3_nt: TGTGCCAGCAGCTTTTACGGAAGCACAGATACGCAGTATTTT; cdr3_aa: CASSFYGSTDTQYF
j_call: TRBJ1-5; v_call: TRBV6-1; clone_size: NA; cdr3_length: 13; d_call: NA; cdr3_nt: TGTGCCAGCGGTATGGGGGAGGGTCAGCCCCAGCATTTT; cdr3_aa: CASGMGEGQPQHF
j_call: TRBJ2-1; v_call: TRBV3-1; clone_size: many; cdr3_length: 15; d_call: NA; cdr3_nt: TGTGCCAGCAGCCAAGCTGTGTGGCATTGGAATGAGCAGTTCTTC; cdr3_aa: CASSQAVWHWNEQFF
j_call: TRBJ2-2; v_call: TRBV27; clone_size: many; cdr3_length: 15; d_call: TRBD2; cdr3_nt: TGTGCCAGCAGGACTAGCGGGGTGGCCACCGGGGAGCTGTTTTTT; cdr3_aa: CASRTSGVATGELFF
j_call: TRBJ2-7; v_call: TRBV20-1; clone_size: NA; cdr3_length: 12; d_call: NA; cdr3_nt: TGCAGTGCTCCGGACACGGGCTACGAGCAGTACTTC; cdr3_aa: CSAPDTGYEQYF
j_call: TRBJ1-3; v_call: TRBV5-1; clone_size: NA; cdr3_length: 18; d_call: NA; cdr3_nt: TGCGCCAGCAGCTTGGCGGACTTCCCGCTAGTCGCTGGAAACACCATATATTTT; cdr3_aa: CASSLADFPLVAGNTIYF
j_call: TRBJ2-7; v_call: TRBV6-5; clone_size: NA; cdr3_length: 15; d_call: NA; cdr3_nt: TGTGCCAGCAGTTACTCTGATGGAAGCTCCTACGAGCAGTACTTC; cdr3_aa: CASSYSDGSSYEQYF
j_call: TRBJ2-7; v_call: TRBV30; clone_size: many; cdr3_length: 10; d_call: NA; cdr3_nt: TGTGCCTGCGGGGACTACGAGCAGTACTTC; cdr3_aa: CACGDYEQYF
j_call: TRBJ2-2; v_call: TRBV4-2; clone_size: NA; cdr3_length: 13; d_call: NA; cdr3_nt: TGTGCCAGCAGCCAAGGGAGGATCGGGGAGCTGTTTTTT; cdr3_aa: CASSQGRIGELFF
j_call: TRBJ1-4; v_call: TRBV5-1; clone_size: many; cdr3_length: 16; d_call: TRBD1; cdr3_nt: TGCGCCAGCAGCTTGGTTGGACAGGGTCGGAACGAAAAACTGTTTTTT; cdr3_aa: CASSLVGQGRNEKLFF
j_call: TRBJ1-2; v_call: TRBV12-3/TRBV12-4; clone_size: many; cdr3_length: 13; d_call: TRBD1; cdr3_nt: TGTGCCAGCAGTCCAGGACAGGGACGGGGCTACACCTTC; cdr3_aa: CASSPGQGRGYTF
j_call: TRBJ2-7; v_call: TRBV18; clone_size: many; cdr3_length: 15; d_call: NA; cdr3_nt: TGTGCCAGCTCGGCATCCCGGGTCGGCTCCTACGAGCAGTACTTC; cdr3_aa: CASSASRVGSYEQYF
j_call: TRBJ1-5; v_call: TRBV7-9; clone_size: NA; cdr3_length: 18; d_call: TRBD1; cdr3_nt: TGTGCCAGCAGCTTATCGACAGGGCTTGGAAGGGACAATCAGCCCCAGCATTTT; cdr3_aa: CASSLSTGLGRDNQPQHF
j_call: TRBJ1-2; v_call: TRBV19; clone_size: many; cdr3_length: 14; d_call: TRBD1; cdr3_nt: TGTGCCAGTACCACATGGGACAGCGGTTATGGCTACACCTTC; cdr3_aa: CASTTWDSGYGYTF
j_call: TRBJ1-2; v_call: TRBV28; clone_size: many; cdr3_length: 14; d_call: TRBD1; cdr3_nt: TGTGCCAGCAGTTTTCTAACAGGGGTGGATGGCTACACCTTC; cdr3_aa: CASSFLTGVDGYTF
j_call: TRBJ1-3; v_call: TRBV6-5; clone_size: NA; cdr3_length: 12; d_call: NA; cdr3_nt: TGTGCCAGCAGTTTTGAGCAAAACACCATATATTTT; cdr3_aa: CASSFEQNTIYF
j_call: TRBJ2-1; v_call: TRBV6-5; clone_size: NA; cdr3_length: 16; d_call: TRBD2; cdr3_nt: TGTGCCAGCAGTTACACCTCAGCGGGGGTATACAATGAGCAGTTCTTC; cdr3_aa: CASSYTSAGVYNEQFF
j_call: TRBJ2-5; v_call: TRBV12-3/TRBV12-4; clone_size: many; cdr3_length: 13; d_call: TRBD1; cdr3_nt: TGTGCCAGCAGTTGGGACAGACAAGAGACCCAGTACTTC; cdr3_aa: CASSWDRQETQYF
j_call: TRBJ2-1; v_call: TRBV6-1; clone_size: few; cdr3_length: 11; d_call: NA; cdr3_nt: TGTGCCAGTTTTTTTCTGAATGAGCAGTTCTTC; cdr3_aa: CASFFLNEQFF
j_call: TRBJ2-1; v_call: TRBV15; clone_size: many; cdr3_length: 12; d_call: NA; cdr3_nt: TGTGCCACCAGCAGAGATTTCACTGAGCAGTTCTTC; cdr3_aa: CATSRDFTEQFF
j_call: TRBJ1-5; v_call: TRBV18; clone_size: many; cdr3_length: 15; d_call: NA; cdr3_nt: TGTGCCAGCTCACCACCTTCCGTCAGCAATCAGCCCCAGCATTTT; cdr3_aa: CASSPPSVSNQPQHF
j_call: TRBJ2-7; v_call: TRBV3-1; clone_size: NA; cdr3_length: 20; d_call: NA; cdr3_nt: TGTGCCAGCAGCCGCAGAGGAGGAGTGGGGGGGGCTGCGAGCTCCTACGAGCAGTACTTC; cdr3_aa: CASSRRGGVGGAASSYEQYF
j_call: TRBJ1-3; v_call: TRBV15; clone_size: many; cdr3_length: 14; d_call: NA; cdr3_nt: TGTGCCACCAGCAGGGACATCTCTGGAAACACCATATATTTT; cdr3_aa: CATSRDISGNTIYF
j_call: TRBJ2-5; v_call: TRBV5-8; clone_size: many; cdr3_length: 13; d_call: NA; cdr3_nt: TGTGCCAGCAGCTTGTGGACGCAAGAGACCCAGTACTTC; cdr3_aa: CASSLWTQETQYF
j_call: TRBJ1-6; v_call: TRBV28; clone_size: many; cdr3_length: 15; d_call: TRBD1; cdr3_nt: TGTGCCAGCACCCCGGAGGGACAGGGGATTTCACCCCTCCACTTT; cdr3_aa: CASTPEGQGISPLHF
j_call: TRBJ2-7; v_call: TRBV2; clone_size: many; cdr3_length: 15; d_call: TRBD2; cdr3_nt: TGTGCCAGCAGTGAAGGGACTAGCGGCTCCTACGAGCAGTACTTC; cdr3_aa: CASSEGTSGSYEQYF
j_call: TRBJ1-3; v_call: TRBV5-5; clone_size: NA; cdr3_length: 15; d_call: NA; cdr3_nt: TGTGCCAGCAGCTTGGGCGGGTCTTGGGGAAACACCATATATTTT; cdr3_aa: CASSLGGSWGNTIYF
j_call: TRBJ1-1; v_call: TRBV5-1; clone_size: many; cdr3_length: 12; d_call: NA; cdr3_nt: TGCGCCAGCAGGGACAGCAACACTGAAGCTTTCTTT; cdr3_aa: CASRDSNTEAFF
j_call: TRBJ2-5; v_call: TRBV27; clone_size: many; cdr3_length: 14; d_call: NA; cdr3_nt: TGTGCCAGCCAATCCATGGGGTCCCAAGAGACCCAGTACTTC; cdr3_aa: CASQSMGSQETQYF
j_call: TRBJ2-4; v_call: TRBV28; clone_size: NA; cdr3_length: 15; d_call: NA; cdr3_nt: TGTGCCAGCAGCCTTAGCGGTGGCGGCCAAAACATTCAGTACTTC; cdr3_aa: CASSLSGGGQNIQYF
j_call: TRBJ1-5; v_call: TRBV6-1; clone_size: many; cdr3_length: 16; d_call: NA; cdr3_nt: TGTGCCAGCAGGCGCGTACAGGGTTATAGCAATCAGCCCCAGCATTTT; cdr3_aa: CASRRVQGYSNQPQHF
j_call: TRBJ1-2; v_call: TRBV6-4; clone_size: few; cdr3_length: 16; d_call: NA; cdr3_nt: TGTGCCAGCAAAGGACAGCGGTTGGCCTCCAACTATGGCTACACCTTC; cdr3_aa: CASKGQRLASNYGYTF
j_call: TRBJ2-7; v_call: TRBV20-1; clone_size: few; cdr3_length: 16; d_call: TRBD2; cdr3_nt: TGCAGTGCTAGAGAACTAGCGGGGGGGCCCTACTACGAGCAGTACTTC; cdr3_aa: CSARELAGGPYYEQYF
j_call: TRBJ1-5; v_call: TRBV9; clone_size: many; cdr3_length: 14; d_call: NA; cdr3_nt: TGTGCCAGCAGCGAGGACGGATTTTATCAGCCCCAGCATTTT; cdr3_aa: CASSEDGFYQPQHF
j_call: TRBJ1-5; v_call: TRBV15; clone_size: many; cdr3_length: 14; d_call: NA; cdr3_nt: TGTGCCACCAGCAGAGATCAGGGGTATCAGCCCCAGCATTTT; cdr3_aa: CATSRDQGYQPQHF
j_call: TRBJ2-1; v_call: TRBV12-3/TRBV12-4; clone_size: NA; cdr3_length: 16; d_call: TRBD1; cdr3_nt: TGTGCCAGCAGCCCTCTAACAGGGGGCTTCGACAATGAGCAGTTCTTC; cdr3_aa: CASSPLTGGFDNEQFF